This TCR beta chain was recovered during a study of CD8 T cells in Susac syndrome. Random-hexamer reverse transcription was applied to roughly 0.45 to 1 ug RNA. Across 54 Vbeta and 13 Jbeta, immunoSEQ multiplex PCR amplified TCR beta CDR3. TCRdb re-derived calls from the immunoSEQ multiplex PCR reads in MiXCR, one entry per CDR3 protein. This sample yields about 150,000 distinct CDR3 sequences, of which around 95% are seen a single time; about 0.15% belongs to the top ten. Germline CDR1 is MNHNY and CDR2 is SVGAGI (reference sequence). The length of the CDR3 is 16 residues. V lost 4 bases, J lost 8 bases, and 10 bases stayed unmatched.

Material: CD8+ T cells from PBMCs. This receptor was obtained from a human donor with multiple sclerosis. J is TRBJ2-1 and V is TRBV6-6; 11 bases are a match to TRBD2. The DNA for the CDR3 is TGTGCCAGCAGTTTCGATCTAGCGGGGGGTTTCGATGAGCAGTTCTTC. Translated: CASSFDLAGGFDEQFF.